This T cell receptor beta chain was sequenced for a study of T cells in Graves' hyperthyroidism and ophthalmopathy (dated by TCRdb to about 2019). Some background on the complete study: Peripheral blood was collected at initial diagnosis, before any treatment. To identify TCR V-J signatures that set the groups apart, the researchers used a discovery cohort of 100 patients, made up of under 45 with Graves' ophthalmopathy and about 60 with stable Graves' hyperthyroidism. Prospective prediction of ophthalmopathy was tested in an independent validation cohort of approximately 19 hyperthyroidism patients and 17 patients who later progressed to ophthalmopathy. For training and testing, the 110 or so patients in the discovery cohort were randomly divided in a 7:3 ratio. In about 6 Graves' hyperthyroidism patients, the study also compared T-cell repertoires from thyroid tissue with T-cell repertoires from blood. Once sampling was done, hyperthyroidism patients were given methimazole at a starting dose of 30 mg daily, whereas ophthalmopathy patients were given high-dose intravenous methylprednisolone. The paper describes TCR Vbeta CDR3 sequencing of 135 peripheral blood samples, made up of 43 ophthalmopathy patients, around 78 hyperthyroidism patients and about 17 progressor patients.

On the study overall, not on this receptor specifically: Sample size was not statistically predetermined, and blinding of investigators to group allocation was not performed. In validation, the model predicted progression to ophthalmopathy with 55% to 71% sensitivity and 72.22% specificity, a median of 6.5 months before onset. Most expanded thyroid clonotypes (frequency above 0.001) were also detected in blood, a finding suggesting that blood repertoires may reflect thyroid immune responses. A model built on a 13 V-J signature distinguished ophthalmopathy from stable hyperthyroidism, reaching 85% to 90% sensitivity and around 81% specificity in cross-validation and 80%/75% in testing.

The germline V gene encodes CDR1 SGHVS and CDR2 FQNEAQ. V trim: 1 base; J trim: 2 bases; unmatched bases: 4. The CDR3 sequence holds 16 residues, the cysteine and phenylalanine included. Of all the DNA, just the CDR3 is kept, 48 bases in frame from base 1. This clonotype showed up many times. What this receptor recognizes is not known. One base away there is no much larger clone; base qualities are not given. Stable Graves' hyperthyroidism was defined as the absence of progression to ophthalmopathy over 18 months of follow-up. Hyperthyroidism patients were aged 18 to 65 years and newly diagnosed, with disease duration of less than 2 months. Exclusion was applied to patients with uncontrolled infections, other autoimmune diseases, pregnancy or lactation. Diagnoses were established on the basis of clinical symptoms, serum thyroxine and TRAb, thyroid ultrasound, and orbital computed tomography. PBMCs were separated from under 11 ml of fresh peripheral blood using Ficoll-Paque density gradient centrifugation. Total RNA was extracted using Trizol reagent, and RNA quality was assessed on an Agilent 2100 Bioanalyzer.

The TCR beta CDR3 regions were amplified from the RNA transcripts. For the first round of RT-PCR on the TCR CDR3, the HTBI primer set was used together with the Qiagen OneStep RT-PCR kit. A second multiplex PCR round built the libraries, followed by size selection and purification. Sequencing of the libraries was done on an Illumina HiSeq2000 using paired-end 100 bp reads. The paper's data handling went like this. SOAPnuke was used to process the raw data, removing reads that contained adapters or uncalled bases, had a mean Phred below 15, or lacked an exact match to the constant primer or identifier. COPE v1.2.5 was used to merge the high-quality paired reads, and each unique nucleotide sequence was defined as a clonotype. Clonotypes were aligned to IMGT TRBV, TRBD and TRBJ reference segments using MiTCR v1.1. Analysis was restricted to V-J combinations with a frequency above 0.0001, which covered 99.2% of repertoires. A TCS score was defined as the ratio of F50 (clonal expansion) to E x V (chaos), with BLOSUM62-based TCRdist applied between CDR3 peptides within each V-J. Welch's t-statistics and random forest reduced approximately 520 V-J features to about 13, which were used in a naive Bayes classifier (R e1071). TCRdb itself trimmed the public reads at Q25 with fastp, ran MiXCR and retained productive beta chains. Each entry merges the rows of one CDR3 protein and shows their most common DNA and genes. TCRdb, not the authors, supplied the V and J calls. This sample gives around 420,000 distinct CDR3 sequences in total; roughly an eighth of them show up just once. 4% to 6.5% of the sample is in the top ten clones.

The sequence links TRBV7-8 to TRBJ2-3; the junction holds 9 bases that match TRBD2. Sequences were obtained from blood. This TCR came from a woman aged 18-30 years with Graves' hyperthyroidism. The DNA sequence is given as TGTGCCAGCAGCTTAGTAGCGGGAGCGAACACAGATACGCAGTATTTT. Its protein product is CASSLVAGANTDTQYF.